This T cell receptor beta chain appears in the sequencing data of a study of cytomegalovirus exposure and HLA in healthy donors. Study-level points and caveats: Only CMV serostatus was available as immune exposure information. Sequencing likely generated an artifact that appeared as a cluster of highly shared sequence variants. Being indistinguishable, some V segments were excluded, TRBV6-2 and TRBV6-3 among them.

Of note for this clone: The antigen remains unidentified.

Primers included in the PCR were 60 Vbeta and 13 Jbeta primers. Profiling relied on immunoSEQ multiplex PCR, and the TCRdb table lists in-frame clones only, not all of them. Of roughly 160,000 clones in the sample, over 70% were seen once. Unmatched junction bases numbered 10, after V lost 4 bases and J lost 3 bases. Germline CDR1 PRHDT, CDR2 FYEKMQ (reference sequence). This CDR3 region has 16 residues. The chain couples TRBV13 to TRBJ2-7, with 9 bases lining up with TRBD2. Material for sequencing was PBMCs. This receptor was obtained from a man aged 25 to 40 in good health and CMV-seronegative. CDR3: CASSSTGAGGYYEQYF. For the CDR3, the DNA is TGTGCCAGCAGCTCCACCGGAGCGGGAGGCTACTACGAGCAGTACTTC.